Each of the 23 T cell receptor beta chains below was sequenced from the same sample in a study of cytomegalovirus exposure and HLA in healthy donors. PCR primers comprised 60 Vbeta and 13 Jbeta primers. Measured with immunoSEQ multiplex PCR; TCRdb has only the in-frame clones, and not every one. Seen here are roughly 140,000 clones, over 70% observed once, and the top ten hold 2.5% to 3%. Sequenced: PBMCs. The receptor source for this set is a male donor in good health and CMV-seronegative.

V gene TRBV13 combines with J gene TRBJ2-1; D perhaps matches TRBD2 (5 bases). CDR1 PRHDT and CDR2 FYEKMQ come from the germline V gene (reference sequence). V dropped 4 bases and J dropped 0 bases, with 16 bases sitting between them. This CDR3 has 17 residues. The CDR3 is CASSWEGSGSSYNEQFF. The CDR3 DNA reads TGTGCCAGCAGCTGGGAAGGGAGTGGGAGCTCCTACAATGAGCAGTTCTTC.

The rearrangement joins TRBV27 to TRBJ1-5; 9 nucleotides agree with TRBD1. Germline CDR1 and CDR2: MNHEY and SMNVEV (reference sequence). The CDR3 is made up of 15 amino acids. The J segment lost 4 bases and the V segment lost 6 bases, leaving 7 bases of the junction unmatched. CDR3 sequence reads: CASRARQGENQPQHF. In DNA form, the CDR3 reads TGTGCCAGCAGAGCTAGACAGGGGGAAAATCAGCCCCAGCATTTT.

This clone was observed once. This chain links TRBV5-6 with TRBJ1-2, with D possibly matching TRBD1 (6 bases). The CDR3 loop spans 15 amino acids. Looked up from germline, CDR1 is SGHDT and CDR2 is YYEEEE. Trimming pared 4 bases from V and 5 bases from J, leaving 18 bases between. The CDR3 coding sequence is TGTGCCAGCAGCGACTACAGGGCCCTCGGGTATGGCTACACCTTC. Protein: CASSDYRALGYGYTF.

The chain employs TRBV13 and TRBJ1-3; TRBD1 is a possible D gene (5 bases). CDR3 length equals 13 residues. The V gene's germline CDR1 is PRHDT and CDR2 FYEKMQ (reference sequence). Trimming cost V 7 bases and J 0 bases, with 7 bases left between them. CDR3 region: CASNGGSGNTIYF. In DNA, the CDR3 is TGTGCCAGCAACGGGGGCTCTGGAAACACCATATATTTT.

J is TRBJ1-2 and V is TRBV13; D possibly corresponds to TRBD1 (5 bases). This CDR3 is 15 amino acids long. Germline assignment: CDR1 PRHDT and CDR2 FYEKMQ (reference sequence). V was clipped by 5 bases and J by 5 bases, with 18 bases between them. CDR3 sequence: CASSPETGTYYGYTF. The CDR3 nucleotides are TGTGCCAGCAGCCCGGAAACCGGGACTTATTATGGCTACACCTTC.

CDR3 in DNA: TGTGCCTGGACAGGGGTTGAGCGTCAGACCCAGTACTTC. It is translated as CAWTGVERQTQYF. The chain links TRBV30 to TRBJ2-5; weak D call: TRBD1 (6 bases). Trimming shortened V by 4 bases and J by 6 bases, and 15 bases separated the two germline ends. The CDR3 consists of 13 residues. Looked up from germline, CDR1 is GTSNPN and CDR2 is SVGIG (reference sequence).

The chain couples TRBV9 to TRBJ1-1, with TRBD1 matching 8 bases. V lost 3 bases, J lost 10 bases, and 20 bases stayed unmatched. The CDR3 covers 17 residues. Germline V gene lookup returns CDR1 SGDLS and CDR2 YYNGEE. DNA for the CDR3: TGTGCCAGCAGCGCGGCACCCCACGGACAGGGCTCGTGTCGAGCTTTCTTT. Its protein product is CASSAAPHGQGSCRAFF.

This clone has a handful of counts. DNA for the CDR3: TGTGCCAGCAGTGGGCAGGGCCGCACCGGGGAGCTGTTTTTT. It yields the protein CASSGQGRTGELFF. The V and J genes are TRBV6-4 and TRBJ2-2; D is possibly TRBD1 (5 bases). Between the trimmed V and J ends, which lost 4 bases and 4 bases, there was a span of 10 bases. The CDR3 is made up of 14 amino acids. Germline CDR1 reads MRHNA; CDR2 reads SNTAGT.

V and J are TRBV18 and TRBJ1-4; 7 bases line up with TRBD1. Trimming removed 6 bases from V and 3 bases from J; junction bases left unmatched: 13. This CDR3 has 17 residues. Germline CDR1 KGHSH, CDR2 LQKENI. The CDR3 protein is CASSPGRGTPANEKLFF. The CDR3 nucleotides read TGTGCCAGCTCCCCTGGCAGGGGGACCCCCGCTAATGAAAAACTGTTTTTT.

The chain is built from TRBV7-2 and TRBJ1-1; TRBD1 agrees at 9 bases. CDR3 length: 13 residues. Germline V lookup: CDR1 SGHTA, CDR2 FQGNSA. Trimming removed 5 bases from V and 12 bases from J; junction bases left unmatched: 10. CDR3 sequence: CASSGYTGTGPFF. Written as DNA, the CDR3 is TGTGCCAGCAGCGGCTACACCGGGACAGGGCCTTTCTTT.

The chain carries TRBV7-9 and TRBJ1-3; TRBD1 is a possible D gene (5 bases). V was clipped by 4 bases and J by 1 base, with 17 bases between them. This CDR3 has 17 residues. Germline CDR1 is SEHNR and CDR2 is FQNEAQ (reference sequence). CDR3 nucleotides: TGTGCCAGCAGCTACACGGCCGGGGGAGAATCTGGAAACACCATATATTTT. This gives the protein CASSYTAGGESGNTIYF.

This clone was observed a single time. This chain connects TRBV10-3 to TRBJ2-5; a possible D gene is TRBD1 (6 bases). V shed 3 bases and J shed 1 base, with 15 bases lying between them. The CDR3 has 16 residues. CDR1 is ENHRY, CDR2 SYGVKD, per germline. CDR3 sequence: CAISDRAGDTQETQYF. CDR3 coding DNA: TGTGCCATCAGTGACCGAGCCGGGGACACCCAAGAGACCCAGTACTTC.

The chain carries TRBV5-4 and TRBJ1-5; D gene ambiguous. In germline, CDR1 is SGHNT, CDR2 YYREEE (reference sequence). This CDR3 has 17 amino acids. The ends were cut back, 3 bases at V and 0 bases at J, with 16 bases in the middle. CDR3 in amino acids: CASSSKAAADSNQPQHF. CDR3 DNA sequence: TGTGCCAGCAGCTCGAAGGCGGCGGCTGATAGCAATCAGCCCCAGCATTTT.

The CDR3 DNA follows: TGTGCCAGCAGTTACTCGAATACAGGCCGTGGCTACACCTTC. Its protein product is CASSYSNTGRGYTF. This chain joins TRBV6-5 and TRBJ1-2; maybe TRBD1 (5 bases). CDR1 and CDR2 (germline): MNHEY, SVGAGI. The CDR3 spans 14 residues. V was clipped by 0 bases and J by 7 bases, with 12 bases between them.

V is TRBV19 and J is TRBJ1-2; D is unclear. Trimming took off 6 bases at V and 3 bases at J, with 5 bases between the two ends. The CDR3 consists of 11 residues. CDR1 is LNHDA, CDR2 SQIVND, per germline (reference sequence). The CDR3 spells CASRLDYGYTF. CDR3 in DNA: TGTGCCAGTAGATTAGACTATGGCTACACCTTC.

This clone was detected only once. The chain is built from TRBV4-1 and TRBJ1-2, with D possibly TRBD1 on 6 matching bases. Germline V CDR1 and CDR2: MGHRA, YSYEKL. The CDR3 has 13 amino acids. V lost 4 bases, J lost 4 bases, and 10 bases lay in between. CDR3 nucleotides: TGCGCCAGCAGCCCTAGGGGGGGCTATGGCTACACCTTC. Protein sequence: CASSPRGGYGYTF.

In this sample, this clone turned up a few times. The chain employs TRBV6-5 and TRBJ2-3; no definite D call. The germline V gene encodes CDR1 MNHEY and CDR2 SVGAGI. Trimming stripped 6 bases from V and 0 bases from J, with 4 bases between. The CDR3 has 12 amino acids. In DNA, the CDR3 is TGTGCCAGCAGCCAAAGCACAGATACGCAGTATTTT. Translation: CASSQSTDTQYF.

The chain uses TRBV4-3 and TRBJ2-1; D gene ambiguous. CDR1 is LGHNA, CDR2 YSLEER, per germline. Trimming left V 4 bases short and J 5 bases short, with 15 bases between. The CDR3 has 15 residues. CDR3 sequence reads: CASSRLSYTDNEQFF. The CDR3 DNA is TGCGCCAGCAGCCGCCTTAGCTATACCGACAATGAGCAGTTCTTC.

The rearrangement uses TRBV14 and TRBJ2-7; D is perhaps TRBD1 (5 bases). Trimming pared 1 base from V and 3 bases from J, leaving 13 bases between. The CDR3 has 15 amino acids. Germline-derived CDR1 and CDR2 are SGHDN and FVKESK. The CDR3 bases are TGTGCCAGCAGCCAAGGGGGCGGTAGATACTACGAGCAGTACTTC. It specifies CASSQGGGRYYEQYF.

This chain links TRBV19 with TRBJ2-7; 11 positions agree with TRBD2. The CDR3 consists of 14 residues. With V trimmed by 8 bases and J by 4 bases, 7 bases remained unmatched. Germline V CDR1 and CDR2: LNHDA, SQIVND (reference sequence). CDR3 protein: CASQTSGSAYEQYF. The CDR3 nucleotides are TGTGCCAGTCAAACTAGCGGGAGTGCGTACGAGCAGTACTTC.

This clone appeared once. This chain connects TRBV7-8 to TRBJ1-5, with 9 bases matching TRBD1. Per the germline V gene, CDR1 is SGHVS and CDR2 is FQNEAQ. The CDR3 runs to 15 residues. Unmatched junction bases numbered 7, after V lost 3 bases and J lost 7 bases. CDR3 bases: TGTGCCAGCAGCTTGGGACAGGGTTATGGCCAGCCCCAGCATTTT. Protein product: CASSLGQGYGQPQHF.

Here the CDR3 DNA reads TGTGCCAGTAGTATTGAGTTCACAGATACGCAGTATTTT. This encodes CASSIEFTDTQYF. The rearrangement links TRBV19 to TRBJ2-3; D not certain. This CDR3 comprises 13 residues. Trimming left V 3 bases short and J 2 bases short, with 6 bases between. Germline V gene lookup returns CDR1 LNHDA and CDR2 SQIVND (reference sequence).

The rearrangement uses TRBV18 and TRBJ2-5; D remains ambiguous. Germline V lookup: CDR1 KGHSH, CDR2 LQKENI. Deletions cut 0 bases from V and 5 bases from J, with 7 bases between. The CDR3 runs 13 residues. The CDR3 sequence is CASSPPNLETQYF. The CDR3 coding sequence is TGTGCCAGCTCACCACCAAACTTGGAGACCCAGTACTTC. Looking up the rest from reference TRBV18 and TRBJ2-5 gives the full variable domain: NAGVMQNPRHLVRRRGQEARLRCSPMKGHSHVYWYRQLPEEGLKFMVYLQKENIIDESGMPKERFSAEFPKEGPSILRIQQVVRGDSAAYFCASSPPNLETQYFGPGTRLLVL.